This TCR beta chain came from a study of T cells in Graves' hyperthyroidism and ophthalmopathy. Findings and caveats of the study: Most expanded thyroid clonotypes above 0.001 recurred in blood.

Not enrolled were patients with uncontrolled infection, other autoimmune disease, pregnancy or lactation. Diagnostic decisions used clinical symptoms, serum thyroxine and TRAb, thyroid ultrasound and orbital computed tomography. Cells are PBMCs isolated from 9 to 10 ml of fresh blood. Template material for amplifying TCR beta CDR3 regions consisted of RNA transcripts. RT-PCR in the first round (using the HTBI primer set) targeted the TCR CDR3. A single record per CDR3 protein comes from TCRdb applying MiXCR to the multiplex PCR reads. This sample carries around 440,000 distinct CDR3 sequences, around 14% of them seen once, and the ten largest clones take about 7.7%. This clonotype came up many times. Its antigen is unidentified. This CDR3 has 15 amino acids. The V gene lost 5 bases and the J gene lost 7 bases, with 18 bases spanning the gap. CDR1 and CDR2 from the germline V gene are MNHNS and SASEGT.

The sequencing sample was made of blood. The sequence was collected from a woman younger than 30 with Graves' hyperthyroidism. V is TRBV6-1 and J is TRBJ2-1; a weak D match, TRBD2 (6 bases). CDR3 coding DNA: TGTGCCAGCAGTTCGAGGGGACTGTCAAGTAATGAGCAGTTCTTC. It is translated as CASSSRGLSSNEQFF.